The 14 T cell receptor beta chains in this list originate from one sample, sequenced in a study of shared clonotypes between healthy human individuals. Sequenced by immunoSEQ multiplex PCR; TCRdb stores in-frame clones only, minus some. The sample shows about 1.5 million clones, around 98% of them seen only once. The sample comprised naive CD4+ T cells sorted from blood. Subset denoted: CD45RA+ positively selected. These receptors originate from a man younger than 40 in good health.

The V gene is TRBV5-4, the J gene TRBJ2-1; 10 bases are shared with TRBD2. The CDR3 covers 15 residues. Looked up from germline, CDR1 is SGHNT and CDR2 is YYREEE (reference sequence). J gave up 4 bases and V 4 bases, and 5 bases lay outside the gene matches. The CDR3 DNA is TGTGCCAGCAGCGGAGCGGGAGGGAGGTACAATGAGCAGTTCTTC. It codes for CASSGAGGRYNEQFF.

Of note for this clone: Different DNA sequences within this sample yield the same CDR3. This rearrangement joins TRBV6-1 to TRBJ1-1; D is ambiguous. The CDR3 covers 12 residues. Trimming took 4 bases from V and 1 from J, leaving 4 bases between them. The germline CDR1 and CDR2 sequences are MNHNS and SASEGT. This CDR3 is CASSVGNTEAFF. The DNA for the CDR3 is TGTGCCAGCAGTGTGGGGAACACTGAAGCTTTCTTT.

This chain connects TRBV11-3 to TRBJ2-7; D gene ambiguous. Germline V gene data show CDR1 as SGHNT and CDR2 as YENEEA. Trimming left V 1 base short and J 5 bases short, with 9 bases between. The CDR3 extends over 13 amino acids. This CDR3 reads CASSLAPKDEQYF. In DNA, the CDR3 is TGTGCCAGCAGCTTAGCCCCCAAGGACGAGCAGTACTTC.

The chain joins TRBV19 to TRBJ1-1; D is possibly TRBD1 (5 bases). The germline V and J ends were trimmed by 2 bases and 6 bases, with 16 bases remaining between them. The CDR3 runs 15 residues. CDR1 is LNHDA, CDR2 SQIVND, per germline (reference sequence). In nucleotides, the CDR3 is TGTGCCAGTAGTATATCGGAGGGGCGAGGGGCTGAAGCTTTCTTT. Translating gives CASSISEGRGAEAFF.

The chain combines TRBV28 with TRBJ1-5; D unresolved. CDR1 is MDHEN, CDR2 SYDVKM, per germline. The CDR3 contains 13 residues. The V end lost 7 bases, the J end lost 4 bases, and 11 bases lay between the germline ends. This CDR3 reads CASNVRENQPQHF. In DNA form, the CDR3 reads TGTGCCAGCAATGTGAGGGAAAATCAGCCCCAGCATTTT.

The V call is TRBV7-9, the J call TRBJ2-5; D is possibly TRBD1 or TRBD2 (6 bases each). The CDR3 covers 14 residues. Deletions cut 3 bases from V and 4 bases from J, with 12 bases between. Germline V CDR1 and CDR2: SEHNR, FQNEAQ (reference sequence). CDR3 amino acids: CASSFMGGGETQYF. In DNA, the CDR3 is TGTGCCAGCAGCTTCATGGGGGGCGGAGAGACCCAGTACTTC.

V usage is TRBV4-1 and J usage is TRBJ2-4, with 9 bases aligning to TRBD2. This CDR3 contains 18 residues. Germline values: CDR1 MGHRA, CDR2 YSYEKL. The trim removed 1 base at V and 0 bases at J, leaving 7 bases unmatched. CDR3 coding DNA: TGCGCCAGCAGCCAAGTAGCGGGAGACCCTTTAGCCAAAAACATTCAGTACTTC. Residues: CASSQVAGDPLAKNIQYF.

V gene TRBV6-5 combines with J gene TRBJ2-7; 7 bases fit TRBD2. The V gene end was trimmed by 3 bases and the J gene end by 0 bases; junction bases not matched to a gene: 5. There are 15 residues in the CDR3. Germline-derived CDR1 and CDR2 are MNHEY and SVGAGI. CDR3 sequence reads: CASSYLGGSSYEQYF. DNA for the CDR3: TGTGCCAGCAGTTATTTAGGCGGGAGCTCCTACGAGCAGTACTTC.

V is TRBV7-7 and J is TRBJ2-3, with D perhaps TRBD2 (5 bases). In germline, CDR1 is SSHAT, CDR2 FNYEAQ (reference sequence). The CDR3 is made up of 12 amino acids. V was clipped by 8 bases and J by 3 bases, with 9 bases between them. The chain's CDR3 is CASPRGTDTQYF. The CDR3 DNA is TGTGCCAGCCCCCGGGGTACAGATACGCAGTATTTT.

J is TRBJ2-2 and V is TRBV7-3, with D unresolved. This CDR3 has 14 residues. Trimming shortened V by 1 base and J by 1 base, and 4 bases separated the two germline ends. Germline loops: CDR1 SGHTA, CDR2 FQGTGA. DNA for the CDR3: TGTGCCAGCAGCTTAATCCAGAACACCGGGGAGCTGTTTTTT. Amino acid sequence: CASSLIQNTGELFF.

This chain links TRBV19 with TRBJ2-3; 11 bases are a match to TRBD2. CDR3 length equals 15 residues. The germline gives CDR1 LNHDA, CDR2 SQIVND (reference sequence). V was pared by 5 bases and J by 6 bases, with 7 bases of the junction left unmatched. The DNA of the CDR3 is TGTGCCAGTAGTCGTACTAGCGGGAGAAGGGATACGCAGTATTTT. Its protein product is CASSRTSGRRDTQYF.

This clone was detected once. J is TRBJ1-5 and V is TRBV11-2, with 9 bases identical to TRBD1. Germline values: CDR1 SGHAT, CDR2 FQNNGV. The CDR3 totals 15 residues. The junction had 7 bases not matched to a gene; V was cut back by 5 bases and J by 5 bases. CDR3 coding DNA: TGTGCCAGCAGCCTTTCGACAGGGGGAGATCAGCCCCAGCATTTT. Its translation: CASSLSTGGDQPQHF.

Comments on this clone: An end of the junction does not agree with germline; a read error may underlie this. This chain joins TRBV29-1 and TRBJ1-1; TRBD1 might be the D (5 bases). CDR1 and CDR2 from the germline V gene are SQVTM and ANQGSEA. The CDR3 has 17 residues. The chain's CDR3 is CSLEGETRQRGNTEAFF. The DNA for the CDR3 is TGCAGCCTTGAAGGGGAAACGAGACAACGGGGTAACACTGAAGCTTTCTTT.

The chain has TRBV11-2 and TRBJ2-3; 8 positions match TRBD2. The CDR3 length is 13 residues. The V gene end was trimmed by 11 bases and the J gene end by 9 bases; junction bases not matched to a gene: 13. Per germline, CDR1 SGHAT and CDR2 FQNNGV. CDR3 amino acids: CARAGGIVETQYF. CDR3 coding DNA: TGTGCCCGGGCGGGGGGAATTGTAGAAACGCAGTATTTT. The full variable domain, in which reference TRBV11-2 and TRBJ2-3 provide the parts outside the CDR3, is EAGVAQSPRYKIIEKRQSVAFWCNPISGHATLYWYQQILGQGPKLLIQFQNNGVVDDSQLPKDRFSAERLKGVDSTLKIQPAKLEDSAVYLCARAGGIVETQYFGPGTRLTVL.